These 32 T cell receptor beta chains originate from one sample sequenced in a study of graft-versus-host responses after intestinal transplantation. These receptors' targets are unknown. Assay: immunoSEQ multiplex PCR; the TCRdb copy retains only in-frame clones and omits some. The table has approximately 75,000 clones, roughly 89% seen once; the top ten hold roughly 3.9%. The source was unstimulated CD8+ T cells sorted from spleen or lymph node cells, collected before transplant. The receptor set was obtained from a human donor who was the organ donor for an intestinal transplant.

The chain recombines TRBV28 with TRBJ1-2, with a possible D match to TRBD1 (5 bases). Looked up from germline, CDR1 is MDHEN and CDR2 is SYDVKM. The length of the CDR3 is 16 residues. V was shortened by 2 bases and J by 1 base, with 14 bases between the two germline ends. The CDR3 here is CASSLTARVNNYGYTF. CDR3 bases: TGTGCCAGCAGTTTAACGGCCAGGGTGAATAACTATGGCTACACCTTC.

This chain connects TRBV29-1 to TRBJ1-4, with 9 positions matching TRBD1. The length of the CDR3 is 15 residues. With V trimmed by 0 bases and J by 8 bases, 7 bases remained unmatched. Germline loops: CDR1 SQVTM, CDR2 ANQGSEA. This chain's CDR3 is CSVEEYGTGNEKLFF. The CDR3 DNA is TGCAGCGTTGAAGAATATGGGACAGGGAACGAAAAACTGTTTTTT.

The genes are TRBV4-1 and TRBJ2-3; a possible D gene is TRBD1 (6 bases). The CDR3 spans 17 residues. Deletions cut 4 bases from V and 0 bases from J, with 17 bases between. Germline CDR1 and CDR2: MGHRA and YSYEKL. CDR3 coding DNA: TGCGCCAGCAGCCCGAGGGGCCCAGGGGCCAGCACAGATACGCAGTATTTT. Translated: CASSPRGPGASTDTQYF.

This chain links TRBV11-3 with TRBJ2-3, with 10 bases aligning to TRBD2. From germline, CDR1 is SGHNT and CDR2 YENEEA. V gave up 5 bases and J gave up 6 bases; unmatched junction bases: 11. This CDR3 contains 16 residues. CDR3 DNA sequence: TGTGCCAGCAGCCAAGCGGGGGGGCGGGACAGGGATACGCAGTATTTT. It specifies CASSQAGGRDRDTQYF.

The chain links TRBV5-6 to TRBJ1-1; the D gene is possibly TRBD1 (6 bases). CDR3 length equals 17 residues. The V and J ends lost 4 bases and 1 base respectively, with 20 bases between them. CDR1 is SGHDT and CDR2 is YYEEEE in the germline V gene. CDR3 bases: TGTGCCAGCAGCCAAGCCCCCGGGGTGGACAGGAACACTGAAGCTTTCTTT. Encoded protein: CASSQAPGVDRNTEAFF. The full variable domain, in which reference TRBV5-6 and TRBJ1-1 provide the parts outside the CDR3, is DAGVTQSPTHLIKTRGQQVTLRCSPKSGHDTVSWYQQALGQGPQFIFQYYEEEERQRGNFPDRFSGHQFPNYSSELNVNALLLGDSALYLCASSQAPGVDRNTEAFFGQGTRLTVV.

V gene TRBV4-1 combines with J gene TRBJ1-1; D is ambiguous. V was trimmed by 2 bases and J by 1 base, leaving 8 bases between them. The germline V gene has CDR1 MGHRA and CDR2 YSYEKL. This CDR3 region has 14 residues. The CDR3: CASSQQAGNTEAFF. As DNA, the CDR3 is TGCGCCAGCAGCCAACAGGCCGGGAACACTGAAGCTTTCTTT.

V is TRBV15 and J is TRBJ2-1; 8 nucleotides agree with TRBD1. The germline CDR1 and CDR2 sequences are LNHNV and YYDKDF (reference sequence). Losses at the gene ends were 6 bases for V and 6 bases for J; bases not matched to a gene: 10. CDR3 length equals 15 residues. CDR3 sequence: CATRTSQGVINEQFF. The CDR3 coding sequence is TGTGCCACCAGAACATCACAGGGGGTGATCAATGAGCAGTTCTTC.

The V gene is TRBV2, the J gene TRBJ1-1; TRBD1 is a possible D gene (5 bases). This CDR3 contains 13 residues. Trimming removed 5 bases at V and 1 base at J, with 8 bases between. Germline assignment: CDR1 SNHLY and CDR2 FYNNEI. The CDR3, as DNA: TGTGCCAGCAGTCTGACAGAGAACACTGAAGCTTTCTTT. Protein sequence: CASSLTENTEAFF. The full variable domain, its missing parts supplied by reference TRBV2 and TRBJ1-1, is EPEVTQTPSHQVTQMGQEVILRCVPISNHLYFYWYRQILGQKVEFLVSFYNNEISEKSEIFDDQFSVERPDGSNFTLKIRSTKLEDSAMYFCASSLTENTEAFFGQGTRLTVV.

This chain uses TRBV13 with TRBJ2-5; weak D call: TRBD1 (6 bases). V was shortened by 6 bases and J by 1 base, with 24 bases between the two germline ends. Germline V CDR1 and CDR2: PRHDT, FYEKMQ (reference sequence). The CDR3 extends over 18 amino acids. The CDR3 DNA follows: TGTGCCAGCAGACCCCGGGTGACAGGTTGGGGTAGCCAAGAGACCCAGTACTTC. Translated: CASRPRVTGWGSQETQYF.

The CDR3 sequence: CASSSGTGNGYTF. CDR3 in DNA: TGTGCCAGCAGTTCCGGGACAGGGAATGGCTACACCTTC. This sequence joins TRBV28 and TRBJ1-2, with TRBD1 matching 9 bases. The germline V gene encodes CDR1 MDHEN and CDR2 SYDVKM. The J segment lost 6 bases and the V segment lost 4 bases, leaving 3 bases of the junction unmatched. The CDR3 loop spans 13 amino acids.

The chain joins TRBV28 to TRBJ1-1; TRBD1 aligns across 8 bases. CDR3 length: 14 residues. The junction had 8 bases not matched to a gene; V was cut back by 7 bases and J by 4 bases. The germline V gene encodes CDR1 MDHEN and CDR2 SYDVKM. CDR3 sequence reads: CASTPGQVSTEAFF. Written as DNA, the CDR3 is TGTGCCAGCACCCCGGGACAGGTGAGCACTGAAGCTTTCTTT.

This clone was observed a handful of times. The chain employs TRBV19 and TRBJ1-2, with 10 bases lining up with TRBD1. Trimming at V came to 3 bases and at J to 1 base, leaving 2 bases not matched to a gene. Germline values: CDR1 LNHDA, CDR2 SQIVND (reference sequence). The CDR3 extends over 15 amino acids. CDR3 DNA: TGTGCCAGTAGTATCGGGACAGGGGTTAACTATGGCTACACCTTC. Amino acids: CASSIGTGVNYGYTF.

This clone was observed a handful of times. The chain links TRBV5-8 to TRBJ1-3; D gene unclear. This CDR3 is built from 15 residues. V lost 1 base to trimming and J lost 0 bases, with 8 bases between them. Germline CDR1 SGHTS, CDR2 YDEGEE. As DNA, the CDR3 is TGTGCCAGCAGCTTGCGAGGCGGCTCTGGAAACACCATATATTTT. This sequence encodes CASSLRGGSGNTIYF.

The J gene is TRBJ2-7, the V gene TRBV28, with D possibly TRBD1 on 5 matching bases. Germline CDR1 reads MDHEN; CDR2 reads SYDVKM. CDR3 length equals 18 residues. Trimming stripped 4 bases from V and 0 bases from J, with 22 bases between. As DNA, the CDR3 is TGTGCCAGCAGTTCGTACAGGTCCAGGGCTAAAAGCTCCTACGAGCAGTACGTC. This gives the protein CASSSYRSRAKSSYEQYV.

There are a few counts of this clone. This chain uses TRBV11-2 with TRBJ1-1, with TRBD1 as a possible D gene (6 bases). Germline CDR1 and CDR2: SGHAT and FQNNGV. V was pared by 4 bases and J by 1 base, with 13 bases between. The CDR3 totals 15 residues. CDR3 sequence reads: CASSSGGRRNTEAFF. In DNA form, the CDR3 reads TGTGCCAGCAGCTCTGGGGGCAGGAGGAACACTGAAGCTTTCTTT.

This chain links TRBV27 with TRBJ2-2; no reliable D call. Germline V CDR1 and CDR2: MNHEY, SMNVEV (reference sequence). The CDR3 is 14 residues long. V was trimmed by 2 bases and J by 5 bases, leaving 9 bases between them. The CDR3 DNA reads as TGTGCCAGCAGTTTAGGTCAGTCAACCGGGGAGCTGTTTTTT. Protein sequence: CASSLGQSTGELFF.

This chain uses TRBV6-5 with TRBJ1-2; 8 bases map to TRBD1. Trimming removed 0 bases from V and 8 bases from J; junction bases left unmatched: 11. This CDR3 has 16 residues. The germline gives CDR1 MNHEY, CDR2 SVGAGI. The CDR3 is CASSYSISQGGRGYTF. For the CDR3, the DNA is TGTGCCAGCAGTTACTCGATTTCACAGGGGGGACGAGGCTACACCTTC.

V is TRBV6-5 and J is TRBJ2-2; D remains unclear. Trimming pared 2 bases from V and 7 bases from J, leaving 8 bases between. There are 13 residues in the CDR3. The germline V gene encodes CDR1 MNHEY and CDR2 SVGAGI. CDR3 in amino acids: CASSYGQDGELFF. The DNA for the CDR3 is TGTGCCAGCAGTTACGGGCAGGACGGGGAGCTGTTTTTT.

The chain recombines TRBV5-5 with TRBJ1-5, with 9 bases aligning to TRBD1. The length of the CDR3 is 15 residues. Germline CDR1 is SGHKS and CDR2 is YYEKEE (reference sequence). J was trimmed by 3 bases and V by 7 bases; bases with no gene match: 8. The CDR3 region is CASDPGDRANQPQHF. The CDR3 DNA sequence: TGTGCCAGCGACCCTGGGGACAGGGCCAATCAGCCCCAGCATTTT.

The rearrangement links TRBV15 to TRBJ2-7, with 7 bases matching TRBD2. Losses at the gene ends were 0 bases for V and 1 base for J; bases not matched to a gene: 6. Looked up from germline, CDR1 is LNHNV and CDR2 is YYDKDF (reference sequence). The CDR3 contains 16 residues. CDR3 bases: TGTGCCACCAGCAGAGATCGGGGGGAGGGATCCTACGAGCAGTACGTC. Translation: CATSRDRGEGSYEQYV.

This chain connects TRBV5-8 to TRBJ1-1; D is perhaps TRBD1 (5 bases). Trimming pared 1 base from V and 0 bases from J, leaving 7 bases between. CDR3 length: 14 amino acids. CDR1 and CDR2 (germline): SGHTS, YDEGEE. This CDR3 is CASSLRGMNTEAFF. The CDR3 bases are TGTGCCAGCAGCTTGCGGGGGATGAACACTGAAGCTTTCTTT.

CDR3 bases: TGTGCCAGCAGTCTTCTCCCTCAACTAGCGGGTAGCTACAATGAGCAGTTCTTC. Translated: CASSLLPQLAGSYNEQFF. The chain employs TRBV28 and TRBJ2-1; 9 bases line up with TRBD2. CDR3 size: 18 residues. Germline lookup yields CDR1 MDHEN and CDR2 SYDVKM. Losses at the gene ends were 5 bases for V and 3 bases for J; bases not matched to a gene: 14.

The chain employs TRBV19 and TRBJ1-2; no clear D gene. Per the germline V gene, CDR1 is LNHDA and CDR2 is SQIVND (reference sequence). The CDR3 consists of 13 residues. The V gene lost 1 base and the J gene lost 8 bases, with 11 bases spanning the gap. CDR3 in amino acids: CASSIVLGEGYTF. CDR3 DNA sequence: TGTGCCAGTAGTATAGTACTTGGAGAAGGCTACACCTTC.

The chain links TRBV5-4 to TRBJ2-3; D call uncertain. Trimming shortened V by 3 bases and J by 4 bases, and 9 bases separated the two germline ends. The CDR3 is made up of 13 amino acids. The germline V gene has CDR1 SGHNT and CDR2 YYREEE (reference sequence). The CDR3 DNA reads as TGTGCCAGCAGCTCCGGCCGGGCAGATACGCAGTATTTT. This gives the protein CASSSGRADTQYF.

V usage is TRBV25-1 and J usage is TRBJ1-2; a weak D match, TRBD1 (5 bases). CDR1 is MGHDK, CDR2 SYGVNS, per germline. The CDR3 runs to 13 residues. Trimming cost V 7 bases and J 3 bases, with 12 bases left between them. Written as DNA, the CDR3 is TGTGCCAGCACGGTCAGGGAGGACTATGGCTACACCTTC. The encoded protein is CASTVREDYGYTF.

This chain uses TRBV28 with TRBJ2-3, with 7 nucleotides matching TRBD2. V lost 3 bases, J lost 1 base, and 4 bases stayed unmatched. The CDR3 spans 15 residues. Germline V CDR1 and CDR2: MDHEN, SYDVKM. The CDR3 DNA is TGTGCCAGCAGTTTCAGACGGGAGGGCACAGATACGCAGTATTTT. It yields the protein CASSFRREGTDTQYF.

This clone has just a few counts. The chain has TRBV10-3 and TRBJ1-3; perhaps TRBD1 as D (5 bases). This CDR3 contains 20 residues. V lost 1 base and J lost 0, with 22 bases in between. Germline V gives CDR1 ENHRY, CDR2 SYGVKD. CDR3 DNA: TGTGCCATCAGTGAGTTAAGGCTGACAGCCTTTACACACTCTGGAAACACCATATATTTT. Protein sequence: CAISELRLTAFTHSGNTIYF.

This sequence joins TRBV7-9 and TRBJ1-5; 8 bases fit TRBD1. From germline, CDR1 is SEHNR and CDR2 FQNEAQ (reference sequence). Unmatched junction bases numbered 7, after V lost 5 bases and J lost 4 bases. The CDR3 loop spans 15 amino acids. The CDR3 reads CASSPTGDSNQPQHF. The CDR3 DNA reads TGTGCCAGCAGCCCGACAGGGGACAGTAATCAGCCCCAGCATTTT.

The V and J genes are TRBV27 and TRBJ1-5, with D unclear. Germline CDR1 and CDR2: MNHEY and SMNVEV (reference sequence). The V end lost 4 bases, the J end lost 0 bases, and 10 bases lay between the germline ends. The CDR3 totals 15 residues. In nucleotides, the CDR3 is TGTGCCAGCAGTTCTACTCCATATAGCAATCAGCCCCAGCATTTT. This translates into CASSSTPYSNQPQHF.

This clone was detected a few times. The rearrangement joins TRBV7-9 to TRBJ2-5, with TRBD1 matching 10 bases. The V and J ends lost 5 bases and 2 bases, in that order; junction bases with no gene match: 14. The CDR3 is made up of 18 amino acids. Germline assignment: CDR1 SEHNR and CDR2 FQNEAQ (reference sequence). This chain's CDR3 is CASSPAGTGETLQETQYF. The CDR3 bases are TGTGCCAGCAGCCCGGCCGGGACAGGGGAGACCTTACAAGAGACCCAGTACTTC.

The J gene is TRBJ1-1, the V gene TRBV7-9; D remains unclear. Germline CDR1 SEHNR, CDR2 FQNEAQ (reference sequence). V lost 0 bases and J lost 5, with 7 bases in between. CDR3 size: 13 residues. CDR3: CASSLAQRTEAFF. DNA of the CDR3: TGTGCCAGCAGCTTAGCACAGCGGACTGAAGCTTTCTTT. Supplemented by reference TRBV7-9 and TRBJ1-1, the full variable domain reads DTGVSQNPRHKITKRGQNVTFRCDPISEHNRLYWYRQTLGQGPEFLTYFQNEAQLEKSRLLSDRFSAERPKGSFSTLEIQRTEQGDSAMYLCASSLAQRTEAFFGQGTRLTVV.

J is TRBJ2-1 and V is TRBV20-1; TRBD1 might be the D (6 bases). The CDR3 totals 11 residues. Per germline, CDR1 DFQATT and CDR2 SNEGSKA (reference sequence). The CDR3 region is CSGTKNNEQFF. The CDR3 bases are TGCAGCGGGACAAAGAACAATGAGCAGTTCTTC.